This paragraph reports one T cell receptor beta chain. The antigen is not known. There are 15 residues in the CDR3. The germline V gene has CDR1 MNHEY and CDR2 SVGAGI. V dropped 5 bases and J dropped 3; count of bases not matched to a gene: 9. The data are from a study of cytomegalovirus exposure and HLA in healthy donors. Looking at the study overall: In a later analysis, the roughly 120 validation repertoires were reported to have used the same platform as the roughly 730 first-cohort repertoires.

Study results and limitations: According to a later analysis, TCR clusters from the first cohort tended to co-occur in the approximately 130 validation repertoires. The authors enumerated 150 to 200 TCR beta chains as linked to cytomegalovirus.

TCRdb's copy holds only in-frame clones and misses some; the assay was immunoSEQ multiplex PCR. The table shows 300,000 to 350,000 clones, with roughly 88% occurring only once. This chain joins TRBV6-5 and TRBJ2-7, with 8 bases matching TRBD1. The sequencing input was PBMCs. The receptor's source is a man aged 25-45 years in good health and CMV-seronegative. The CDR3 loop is CASSPISDRVYEQYF. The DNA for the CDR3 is TGTGCCAGCAGTCCGATCTCGGACAGGGTCTACGAGCAGTACTTC.